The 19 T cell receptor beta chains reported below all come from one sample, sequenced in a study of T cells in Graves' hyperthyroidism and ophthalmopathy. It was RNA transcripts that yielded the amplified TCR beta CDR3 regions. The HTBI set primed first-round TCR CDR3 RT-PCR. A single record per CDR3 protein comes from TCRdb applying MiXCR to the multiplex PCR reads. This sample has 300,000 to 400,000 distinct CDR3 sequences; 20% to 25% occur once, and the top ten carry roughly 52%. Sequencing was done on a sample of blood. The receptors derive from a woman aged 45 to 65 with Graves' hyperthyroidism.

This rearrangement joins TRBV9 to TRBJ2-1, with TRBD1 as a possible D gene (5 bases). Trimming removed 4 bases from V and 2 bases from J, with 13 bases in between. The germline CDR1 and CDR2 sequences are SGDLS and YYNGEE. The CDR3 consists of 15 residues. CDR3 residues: CASSPHQGPYNEQFF. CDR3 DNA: TGTGCCAGCAGCCCCCACCAGGGTCCCTACAATGAGCAGTTCTTC.

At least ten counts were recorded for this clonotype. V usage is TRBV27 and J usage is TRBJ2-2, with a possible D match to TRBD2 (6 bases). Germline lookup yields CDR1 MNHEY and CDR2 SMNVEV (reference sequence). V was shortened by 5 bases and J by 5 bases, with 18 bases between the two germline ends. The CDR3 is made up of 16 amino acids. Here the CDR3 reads CASSPRFGGSTGELFF. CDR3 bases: TGTGCCAGCAGTCCTCGATTTGGAGGGAGTACCGGGGAGCTGTTTTTT.

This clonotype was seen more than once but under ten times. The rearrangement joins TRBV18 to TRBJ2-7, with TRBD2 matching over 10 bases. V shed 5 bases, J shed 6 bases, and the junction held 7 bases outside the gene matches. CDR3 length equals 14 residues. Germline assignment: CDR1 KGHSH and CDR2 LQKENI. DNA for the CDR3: TGTGCCAGCTCATCGACCGGGACTAGCGCCGAGCAGTACTTC. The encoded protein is CASSSTGTSAEQYF.

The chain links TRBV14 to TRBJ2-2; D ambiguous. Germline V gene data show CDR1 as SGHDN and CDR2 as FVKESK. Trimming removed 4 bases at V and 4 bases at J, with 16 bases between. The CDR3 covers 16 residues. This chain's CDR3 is CASSPLQGMGTGELFF. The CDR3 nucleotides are TGTGCCAGCAGCCCTCTCCAAGGGATGGGCACCGGGGAGCTGTTTTTT.

The CDR3 sequence is CAIAFQRTDTQYF. The CDR3 DNA reads TGTGCCATCGCTTTTCAGCGGACAGATACGCAGTATTTT. This sequence joins TRBV10-3 and TRBJ2-3; tentative D call: TRBD2 (5 bases). V was trimmed by 8 bases and J by 3 bases, leaving 12 bases between them. This CDR3 contains 13 residues. Per germline, CDR1 ENHRY and CDR2 SYGVKD.

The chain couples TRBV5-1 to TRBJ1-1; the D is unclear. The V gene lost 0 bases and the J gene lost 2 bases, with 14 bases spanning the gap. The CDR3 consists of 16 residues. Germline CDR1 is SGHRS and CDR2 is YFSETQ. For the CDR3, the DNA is TGCGCCAGCAGCTTGGATGCTCGACCCATTAACACTGAAGCTTTCTTT. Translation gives CASSLDARPINTEAFF. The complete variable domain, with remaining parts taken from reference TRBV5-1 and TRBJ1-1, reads KAGVTQTPRYLIKTRGQQVTLSCSPISGHRSVSWYQQTPGQGLQFLFEYFSETQRNKGNFPGRFSGRQFSNSRSEMNVSTLELGDSALYLCASSLDARPINTEAFFGQGTRLTVV.

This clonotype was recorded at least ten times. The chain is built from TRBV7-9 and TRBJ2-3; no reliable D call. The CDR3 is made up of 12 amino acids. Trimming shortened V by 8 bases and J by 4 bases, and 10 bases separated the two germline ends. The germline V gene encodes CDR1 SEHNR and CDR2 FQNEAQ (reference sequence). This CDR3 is CASAVGPDTQYF. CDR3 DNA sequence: TGTGCCAGCGCAGTTGGCCCAGATACGCAGTATTTT.

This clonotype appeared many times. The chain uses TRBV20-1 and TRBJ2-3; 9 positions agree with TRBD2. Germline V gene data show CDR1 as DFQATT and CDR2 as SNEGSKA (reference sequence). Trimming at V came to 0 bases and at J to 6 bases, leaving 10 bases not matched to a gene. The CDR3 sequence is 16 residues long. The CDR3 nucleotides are TGCAGTGCTAGAGATGGGGGTAGCGGGAGTACTGATACGCAGTATTTT. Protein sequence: CSARDGGSGSTDTQYF.

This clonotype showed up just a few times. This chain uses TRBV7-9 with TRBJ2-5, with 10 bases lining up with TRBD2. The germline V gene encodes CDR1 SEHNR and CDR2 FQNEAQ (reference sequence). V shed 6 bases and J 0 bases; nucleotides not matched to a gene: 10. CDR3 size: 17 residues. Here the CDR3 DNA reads TGTGCCAGCAGTTCGTCCCCAGCGGGGGGGTACCAAGAGACCCAGTACTTC. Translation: CASSSSPAGGYQETQYF.

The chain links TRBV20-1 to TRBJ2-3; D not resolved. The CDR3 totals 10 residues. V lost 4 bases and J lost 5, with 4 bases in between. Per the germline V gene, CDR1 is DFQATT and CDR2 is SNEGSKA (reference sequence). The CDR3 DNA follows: TGCAGTGCTATAATAGATACGCAGTATTTT. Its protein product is CSAIIDTQYF.

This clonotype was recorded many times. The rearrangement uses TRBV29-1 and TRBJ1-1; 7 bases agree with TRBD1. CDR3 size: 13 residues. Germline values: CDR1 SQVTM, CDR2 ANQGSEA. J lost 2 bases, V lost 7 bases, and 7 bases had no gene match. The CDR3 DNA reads TGCAGCGGAAGACAGGGAACTAACACTGAAGCTTTCTTT. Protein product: CSGRQGTNTEAFF.

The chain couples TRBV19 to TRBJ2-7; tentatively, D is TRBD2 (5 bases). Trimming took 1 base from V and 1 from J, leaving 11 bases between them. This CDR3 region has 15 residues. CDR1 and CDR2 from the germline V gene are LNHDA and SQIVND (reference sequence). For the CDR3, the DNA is TGTGCCAGTAGTATAGCAGCGGTCGGATCCTACGAGCAGTACTTC. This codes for CASSIAAVGSYEQYF.

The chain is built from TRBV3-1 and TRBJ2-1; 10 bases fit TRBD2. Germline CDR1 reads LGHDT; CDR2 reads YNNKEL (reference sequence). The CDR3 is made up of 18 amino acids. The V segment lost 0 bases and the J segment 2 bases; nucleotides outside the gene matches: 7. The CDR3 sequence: CASSQDLGAGGAYNEQFF. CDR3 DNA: TGTGCCAGCAGCCAAGATCTCGGAGCGGGAGGGGCCTACAATGAGCAGTTCTTC.

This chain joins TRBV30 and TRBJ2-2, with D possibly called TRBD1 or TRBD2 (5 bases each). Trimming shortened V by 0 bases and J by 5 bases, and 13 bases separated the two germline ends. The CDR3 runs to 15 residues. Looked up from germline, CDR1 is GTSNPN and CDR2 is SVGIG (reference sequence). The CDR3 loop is CAWSVSGEGTGELFF. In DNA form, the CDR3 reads TGTGCCTGGAGTGTAAGCGGAGAGGGGACCGGGGAGCTGTTTTTT.

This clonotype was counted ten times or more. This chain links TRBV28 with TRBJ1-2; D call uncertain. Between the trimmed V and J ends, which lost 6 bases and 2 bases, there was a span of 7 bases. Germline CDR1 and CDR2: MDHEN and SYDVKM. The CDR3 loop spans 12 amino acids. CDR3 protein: CASSQANYGYTF. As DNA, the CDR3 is TGTGCCAGCAGCCAGGCGAACTATGGCTACACCTTC.

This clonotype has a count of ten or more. CDR3 coding DNA: TGTGCCAGCAGCCCGAGACAGGGCGGTGAAGCTTTCTTT. Its protein product is CASSPRQGGEAFF. This chain links TRBV9 with TRBJ1-1; 7 bases line up with TRBD1. The CDR3 has 13 residues. Germline values: CDR1 SGDLS, CDR2 YYNGEE. V was pared by 4 bases and J by 7 bases, with 7 bases of the junction left unmatched.

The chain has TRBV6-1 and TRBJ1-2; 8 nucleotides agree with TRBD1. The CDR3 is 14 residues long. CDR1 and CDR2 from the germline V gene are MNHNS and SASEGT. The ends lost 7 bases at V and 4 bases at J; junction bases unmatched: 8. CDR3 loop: CASTRTGSIYGYTF. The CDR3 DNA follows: TGTGCCAGCACCCGGACAGGGAGCATCTATGGCTACACCTTC.

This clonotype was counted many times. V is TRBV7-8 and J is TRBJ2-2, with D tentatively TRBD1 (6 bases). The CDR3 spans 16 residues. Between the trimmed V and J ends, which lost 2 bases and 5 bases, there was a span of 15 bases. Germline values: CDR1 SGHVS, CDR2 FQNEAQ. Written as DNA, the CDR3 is TGTGCCAGCAGCTTACTCACAGGGCTGGGAACCGGGGAGCTGTTTTTT. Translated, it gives CASSLLTGLGTGELFF.

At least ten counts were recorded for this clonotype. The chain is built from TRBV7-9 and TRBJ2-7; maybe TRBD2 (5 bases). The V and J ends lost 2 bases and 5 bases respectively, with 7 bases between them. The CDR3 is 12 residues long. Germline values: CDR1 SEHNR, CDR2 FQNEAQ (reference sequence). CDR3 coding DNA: TGTGCCAGCAGCTTAACCGGGAACGAGCAGTACTTC. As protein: CASSLTGNEQYF.